Ten or more counts support the clone carrying this T cell receptor (beta chain). What it binds is unknown. Trimming pared 3 bases from V and 0 bases from J, leaving 8 bases between. The germline gives CDR1 DFQATT, CDR2 SNEGSKA (reference sequence). The CDR3 contains 13 residues. The sample is drawn from a study of T cells in Graves' hyperthyroidism and ophthalmopathy. General study findings and limits: The model's output predicted ophthalmopathy at a median of 6.5 months prior to onset.

The CDR3 regions of TCR beta were amplified from RNA transcripts. Researchers ran a first-round RT-PCR on the TCR CDR3 using the HTBI primer set. Each CDR3 protein gets one entry after TCRdb re-called the multiplex PCR reads with MiXCR. The table has about 400,000 distinct CDR3 sequences, roughly an eighth seen once. The sample consisted of blood. The TCR sequence derives from a woman under 30 with Graves' hyperthyroidism. The chain joins TRBV20-1 to TRBJ1-1; no definite D call. The CDR3 region is CSASGRMNTEAFF. CDR3 DNA sequence: TGCAGTGCTAGTGGGCGGATGAACACTGAAGCTTTCTTT.